This T cell receptor (beta chain) was found in a study of T cells expressing NK-cell markers. In the study overall: Repertoires of TCR beta were obtained from T cells sorted as CD3+CD56+NKG2C+, CD3+CD56+NKG2C- and CD3+CD56-NKG2C+. Just one sequenced donor of eight was HCMV-seronegative, while seven were seropositive.

With UMIs, 5'RACE template switching was used to make TCR beta cDNA. TCRdb reanalyzed the 5' RACE reads, giving one entry per CDR3 protein sequence and no DNA. This sample contains hundreds of thousands of distinct CDR3 sequences. This CDR3 comprises 16 residues. This sequence joins TRBV12-3 or TRBV12-4 and TRBJ1-4; TCRdb reports TRBD1, a call that lacks DNA to check it against. The sequence was obtained from a man younger than 30 in good health. What was sequenced was blood T cells: a sorted CD56 or NKG2C T cell subset, CD4+ or CD8+ T cells, or bulk PBMC T cells (not recorded which). The CDR3 region is CASSLGPGTDNEKLFF.